A selection of T cell receptor beta chains follows, all from one sample in a study of cytomegalovirus exposure and HLA in healthy donors. Assay used: immunoSEQ multiplex PCR; TCRdb lists only in-frame clones, some missing. The sample lists 300,000 to 400,000 clones, approximately 85% occurring once. Sequenced sample: PBMCs. The receptor source for this set is a young man in good health and CMV-seronegative. CDR3s include the opening cysteine and the closing phenylalanine or tryptophan. Fields, in order: CDR3 DNA, CDR3 protein, clone size, V gene, D gene, J gene. The D gene is left open where the match is weak. Clone size, where shown, is once, few, many, or a class for clones that have expanded.

DNA: TGTGCCAGCAGCTTGGTAGGGGGTCGTGGCTACACCTTC; CDR3: CASSLVGGRGYTF; size: -; V: TRBV5-4; D: -; J: TRBJ1-2
DNA: TGTGCCAGTGGGGGCACCTCTGGGGCCAACGTCCTGACTTTC; CDR3: CASGGTSGANVLTF; size: once; V: TRBV28; D: -; J: TRBJ2-6
DNA: TGTGCCAGCAGCACCAGACAAGGGACTCCGAGGGAGACCCAGTACTTC; CDR3: CASSTRQGTPRETQYF; size: -; V: TRBV7-9; D: -; J: TRBJ2-5
DNA: TGTGCCAGCAGCCCCGGACGGCGGGATGGCTACACCTTC; CDR3: CASSPGRRDGYTF; size: -; V: TRBV5-6; D: -; J: TRBJ1-2
DNA: TGCGCCAGCAGCCGGGACAGGGAAGGACGCACTGAAGCTTTCTTT; CDR3: CASSRDREGRTEAFF; size: -; V: TRBV4-3; D: TRBD1; J: TRBJ1-1
DNA: TGTGCCAGCAGTAGTCGAACAGGGGAGACTGAAGCTTTCTTT; CDR3: CASSSRTGETEAFF; size: -; V: TRBV4-2; D: TRBD1; J: TRBJ1-1
DNA: TGTGCCAGCAGAGATAGGGGTCGGGGGATGAACACTGAAGCTTTCTTT; CDR3: CASRDRGRGMNTEAFF; size: -; V: TRBV2; D: -; J: TRBJ1-1
DNA: TGTGCCAGCAGCTTGGGGGGATATAATTCACCCCTCCACTTT; CDR3: CASSLGGYNSPLHF; size: once; V: TRBV7-2; D: -; J: TRBJ1-6
DNA: TGTGCCAGTAGTATAGTGGCCTTCGACTACGAGCAGTACTTC; CDR3: CASSIVAFDYEQYF; size: -; V: TRBV19; D: -; J: TRBJ2-7
DNA: TGTGCCAGCAGCGTAGGGGCTCATGGAAACACCATATATTTT; CDR3: CASSVGAHGNTIYF; size: -; V: TRBV7-9; D: -; J: TRBJ1-3
DNA: TGTGCCAGCAGCTTGAAGGGACAGAACTACAATGAGCAGTTCTTC; CDR3: CASSLKGQNYNEQFF; size: -; V: TRBV5-4; D: TRBD1; J: TRBJ2-1
DNA: TGTGCCAGCAGCGTAGTAGGGGGCGGGACAGATACGCAGTATTTT; CDR3: CASSVVGGGTDTQYF; size: -; V: TRBV9; D: TRBD1; J: TRBJ2-3
DNA: TGTGCCAGCAGCTCCCTAGCCCAACAGGGGCCTCCCAAAAACATTCAGTACTTC; CDR3: CASSSLAQQGPPKNIQYF; size: -; V: TRBV7-9; D: TRBD1; J: TRBJ2-4
DNA: TGCGCCAGCAGCTTTTACGGGGGAGATCAGCCCCAGCATTTT; CDR3: CASSFYGGDQPQHF; size: -; V: TRBV5-1; D: -; J: TRBJ1-5
DNA: TGTGCCAGCAGCTTAGTTCTCAGGGCAGCAGATACGCAGTATTTT; CDR3: CASSLVLRAADTQYF; size: -; V: TRBV7-9; D: -; J: TRBJ2-3
DNA: TGTGCCAGCAGTTACCGGCTAGGAGAGACCCAGTACTTC; CDR3: CASSYRLGETQYF; size: -; V: TRBV6-5; D: -; J: TRBJ2-5
DNA: TGTGCCAGCAGGGAAGGGACAGGGAACAATGAGCAGTTCTTC; CDR3: CASREGTGNNEQFF; size: -; V: TRBV6-4; D: TRBD1; J: TRBJ2-1
DNA: TGTGCCAGCAGCTTGGAAGCGAAAGAGACCCAGTACTTC; CDR3: CASSLEAKETQYF; size: -; V: TRBV5-4; D: -; J: TRBJ2-5
DNA: TGCGCCAGCATAGATCTAGCGGGGGCGTTTAATGAGCAGTTCTTC; CDR3: CASIDLAGAFNEQFF; size: -; V: TRBV5-1; D: TRBD2; J: TRBJ2-1
DNA: TGTGCCAGCAGCTTGTGGTCGTGGGGCGGTGGGGGAAACACCATATATTTT; CDR3: CASSLWSWGGGGNTIYF; size: -; V: TRBV5-4; D: -; J: TRBJ1-3
DNA: TGTGCCAGCAGCCATCAGGACTCCCAACATGGCTACACCTTC; CDR3: CASSHQDSQHGYTF; size: -; V: TRBV7-9; D: -; J: TRBJ1-2
DNA: TGTGCCTGGAGTGTACAAGGGGCTGGGAACATTCAGTACTTC; CDR3: CAWSVQGAGNIQYF; size: -; V: TRBV30; D: -; J: TRBJ2-4
DNA: TGCGCCAGCAGCTACGGAGAGACCCAGTACTTC; CDR3: CASSYGETQYF; size: -; V: TRBV5-1; D: -; J: TRBJ2-5
DNA: TGTGCCAGCAGCTTAGGCAGGGGCGATCAGCCCCAGCATTTT; CDR3: CASSLGRGDQPQHF; size: -; V: TRBV7-9; D: -; J: TRBJ1-5
DNA: TGTGCCAGCAGTGCCTCCAATCAGCCCCAGCATTTT; CDR3: CASSASNQPQHF; size: once; V: TRBV25-1; D: -; J: TRBJ1-5
DNA: TGTGCCAGTAGTTGGACGGGGAATTCACCCCTCCACTTT; CDR3: CASSWTGNSPLHF; size: -; V: TRBV19; D: -; J: TRBJ1-6
DNA: TGTGCCAGTCATCCTTCCCGGGACAATCGTCTTTCACCCCTCCACTTT; CDR3: CASHPSRDNRLSPLHF; size: -; V: TRBV2; D: -; J: TRBJ1-6
DNA: TGCGCCAGCAGCTTGGCTGTCCGGGAGACCCAGTACTTC; CDR3: CASSLAVRETQYF; size: -; V: TRBV5-1; D: -; J: TRBJ2-5
DNA: TGTGCCAGCAGTTTCGGGACAGTCTCCTACGAGCAGTACTTC; CDR3: CASSFGTVSYEQYF; size: -; V: TRBV27; D: TRBD1; J: TRBJ2-7
DNA: TGTGCCAGCAGCAGGACCCCCGGAGGGCAGCCCCAGCATTTT; CDR3: CASSRTPGGQPQHF; size: -; V: TRBV27; D: -; J: TRBJ1-5
DNA: TGTGCCAGTAGTATCTCTAATAGCAATCAGCCCCAGCATTTT; CDR3: CASSISNSNQPQHF; size: -; V: TRBV19; D: -; J: TRBJ1-5
DNA: TGTGCCAGCAGCTTAGGAGGCTCTGGGGCCAACGTCCTGACTTTC; CDR3: CASSLGGSGANVLTF; size: once; V: TRBV7-2; D: -; J: TRBJ2-6
DNA: TGTGCCAGCAGTGCCAGCGCCTACGAGCAGTACTTC; CDR3: CASSASAYEQYF; size: -; V: TRBV2; D: -; J: TRBJ2-7
DNA: TGCGCCAGCAGGATGGGGCCAGTACGTGAGCAGTACTTC; CDR3: CASRMGPVREQYF; size: -; V: TRBV5-1; D: -; J: TRBJ2-7
DNA: TGTGCCAGCAGCGCATCCACAACCCGCACCGGGGAGCTGTTTTTT; CDR3: CASSASTTRTGELFF; size: -; V: TRBV9; D: -; J: TRBJ2-2
DNA: TGCGCCAGCAGCCAAGTCGTCAGGGGGCAAAACACCGGGGAGCTGTTTTTT; CDR3: CASSQVVRGQNTGELFF; size: -; V: TRBV4-3; D: TRBD1; J: TRBJ2-2
DNA: TGTGCCAGCAGCTTAGCAGGGGGTGGCTACACCTTC; CDR3: CASSLAGGGYTF; size: -; V: TRBV7-2; D: -; J: TRBJ1-2
DNA: TGTGCCTGGAGTGTAACTGGGGAGGGCTATGGCTACACCTTC; CDR3: CAWSVTGEGYGYTF; size: -; V: TRBV30; D: -; J: TRBJ1-2
DNA: TGTGCCAGCAGCCCCTATCTCAGGACAGGGGAAGAGACCCAGTACTTC; CDR3: CASSPYLRTGEETQYF; size: -; V: TRBV11-2; D: TRBD1; J: TRBJ2-5
DNA: TGCGCCAGCAGCTTGGGAGGGATGAACACTGAAGCTTTCTTT; CDR3: CASSLGGMNTEAFF; size: once; V: TRBV5-1; D: -; J: TRBJ1-1
DNA: TGTGCCAGCAGCTTGGCGGGGGGCGGGACTGAAGCTTTCTTT; CDR3: CASSLAGGGTEAFF; size: -; V: TRBV5-4; D: -; J: TRBJ1-1
DNA: TGTGCCACTGCAGGGGGTTCACCCCTCCACTTT; CDR3: CATAGGSPLHF; size: -; V: TRBV6-5; D: TRBD1; J: TRBJ1-6
DNA: TGCGCCAGCAGCCAATACGCAACGGTCTCTAATGAAAAACTGTTTTTT; CDR3: CASSQYATVSNEKLFF; size: -; V: TRBV4-3; D: -; J: TRBJ1-4
DNA: TGTGCCAGCAGCCAATCGTTACAGGGTCAAGTGGACAATGAGCAGTTCTTC; CDR3: CASSQSLQGQVDNEQFF; size: -; V: TRBV16; D: -; J: TRBJ2-1
DNA: TGCGCCAGCAGTGAGGCTGGGGACAGGGATCGCGAGCAGTACTTC; CDR3: CASSEAGDRDREQYF; size: -; V: TRBV10-1; D: TRBD1; J: TRBJ2-7
DNA: TGTGCCAGCAGCCCGGACAGGGCTGAAGCTTTCTTT; CDR3: CASSPDRAEAFF; size: -; V: TRBV7-8; D: TRBD1; J: TRBJ1-1
DNA: TGCGCCAGCAGTGACAGGGGTCGTAGGGAAGAGACCCAGTACTTC; CDR3: CASSDRGRREETQYF; size: -; V: TRBV10-2; D: -; J: TRBJ2-5
DNA: TGTGCCAGCAGTCCCGACTTGAACACCGGGGAGCTGTTTTTT; CDR3: CASSPDLNTGELFF; size: -; V: TRBV6-4; D: -; J: TRBJ2-2
DNA: TGTGCCAGCAGTGGGACCGGGACAGGGTTTTACGAGCAGTACTTC; CDR3: CASSGTGTGFYEQYF; size: -; V: TRBV27; D: TRBD1; J: TRBJ2-7
DNA: TGCGCCAGCAGCTTGTCAGGCACTTATAATTCACCCCTCCACTTT; CDR3: CASSLSGTYNSPLHF; size: -; V: TRBV5-1; D: -; J: TRBJ1-6
DNA: TGCAGCGCCGCGGACAGGGTTTATGAAAAACTGTTTTTT; CDR3: CSAADRVYEKLFF; size: -; V: TRBV29-1; D: TRBD1; J: TRBJ1-4
DNA: TGTGCCAGTAGGCCGGGACAGGGGGCCAACGAGCAGTACTTC; CDR3: CASRPGQGANEQYF; size: -; V: TRBV19; D: TRBD1; J: TRBJ2-7
DNA: TGTGCCAGCAGTGAAAGACTAGCGTTGTGGGAGACCCAGTACTTC; CDR3: CASSERLALWETQYF; size: few; V: TRBV6-1; D: TRBD2; J: TRBJ2-5
DNA: TGTGCCAGCAGCTTCGCCGGGACAGGGCCCTCTGGGGCCAACGTCCTGACTTTC; CDR3: CASSFAGTGPSGANVLTF; size: -; V: TRBV5-4; D: TRBD1; J: TRBJ2-6
DNA: TGTGCCATGGGCACTGTTAATCAGCCCCAGCATTTT; CDR3: CAMGTVNQPQHF; size: -; V: TRBV6-1; D: -; J: TRBJ1-5
DNA: TGTGCCAGCAGCACTACAGGGGGCGCAACTCAGCCCCAGCATTTT; CDR3: CASSTTGGATQPQHF; size: -; V: TRBV6-1; D: TRBD1; J: TRBJ1-5
DNA: TGTGCCAGCAGTCGTACAGGGGCCACTGAAGCTTTCTTT; CDR3: CASSRTGATEAFF; size: -; V: TRBV27; D: TRBD1; J: TRBJ1-1
DNA: TGTGCCAGCAGTGTGGCAGCTAACTATGGCTACACCTTC; CDR3: CASSVAANYGYTF; size: -; V: TRBV6-1; D: -; J: TRBJ1-2
DNA: TGCGCCAGCAGCCAAGGAATGGAGGGGGCCGGAGAGACCCAGTACTTC; CDR3: CASSQGMEGAGETQYF; size: once; V: TRBV4-3; D: -; J: TRBJ2-5
DNA: TGTGCCAGCAGGGGACTAGCGGGGTACAATGAGCAGTTCTTC; CDR3: CASRGLAGYNEQFF; size: -; V: TRBV6-6; D: TRBD2; J: TRBJ2-1